This T cell receptor (beta chain) was captured by sequencing in a study of sequential checkpoint blockade in melanoma. Whole-study context: Arm A got nivolumab then ipilimumab; arm B the reverse, 1:1.

Regarding treatment: randomized to nivolumab then ipilimumab (arm A) or the reverse (arm B). Germline-derived CDR1 and CDR2 are SEHNR and FQNEAQ (reference sequence). V gave up 5 bases and J gave up 5 bases; unmatched junction bases: 12. The CDR3 extends over 15 amino acids. Some clones are missing from TCRdb's copy, which holds only in-frame ones; the method was immunoSEQ multiplex PCR. The table includes around 15,000 clones, 85% to 95% detected once. V gene TRBV7-9 combines with J gene TRBJ2-7; TRBD2 aligns across 7 bases. This TCR derives from a human donor with melanoma. Sample: CD8+ T cells sorted from blood (inferred from file names), taken from a patient given nivolumab and ipilimumab in sequence. Here the CDR3 DNA reads TGTGCCAGCAGCGGGGGAGAAGCGGGGATCCACGAGCAGTACTTC. Protein: CASSGGEAGIHEQYF.